These T cell receptor beta chains were read from a single sample in a study of cytomegalovirus exposure and HLA in healthy donors. Libraries were prepared by immunoSEQ multiplex PCR; TCRdb keeps only in-frame clonotypes and omits some of them. This sample has 90,000 to 120,000 clones, with roughly 75% found just once. The specimen was PBMCs. These receptors originate from a young woman in good health and CMV-seropositive. Each CDR3 is given with its conserved first and last residue. A D gene is named only where the DNA matches it firmly. The size of a clone is reported for some rows only, either as once, few or many, or as a class for expanded clones.

V gene	clone size	J gene	D gene	CDR3 protein	CDR3 DNA
TRBV6-5	NA	TRBJ1-1	NA	CASSYYLPGQLTEAFF	TGTGCCAGCAGTTACTATCTCCCGGGACAACTTACTGAAGCTTTCTTT
TRBV9	NA	TRBJ2-7	NA	CASSVGPGAYEQYF	TGTGCCAGCAGCGTAGGGCCAGGGGCCTACGAGCAGTACTTC
TRBV18	NA	TRBJ2-7	TRBD1	CASSPIQGAAYEQYF	TGTGCCAGCTCACCCATACAGGGGGCCGCCTACGAGCAGTACTTC
TRBV5-1	NA	TRBJ2-7	NA	CASSFTATFSANEQYF	TGCGCCAGCAGCTTCACTGCCACCTTTTCTGCGAACGAGCAGTACTTC
TRBV28	NA	TRBJ2-1	TRBD1	CASTVLGTGAYNEQFF	TGTGCCAGCACGGTTTTGGGGACAGGTGCCTACAATGAGCAGTTCTTC
TRBV29-1	NA	TRBJ1-5	TRBD1	CSVQGALNQPQHF	TGCAGCGTCCAGGGGGCCCTCAATCAGCCCCAGCATTTT
TRBV28	NA	TRBJ2-7	TRBD2	CASSLGGVNEQYF	TGTGCCAGCAGTTTGGGAGGGGTAAACGAGCAGTACTTC
TRBV28	NA	TRBJ1-5	NA	CASSYGGGNQPQHF	TGTGCCAGCAGTTATGGAGGGGGCAATCAGCCCCAGCATTTT
TRBV10-3	NA	TRBJ2-7	NA	CATGRGEQYF	TGTGCCACAGGGCGAGGCGAGCAGTACTTC
TRBV4-3	NA	TRBJ2-3	TRBD2	CASSLGFLAGFTDTQYF	TGCGCCAGCAGCCTTGGTTTTCTAGCGGGATTTACAGATACGCAGTATTTT
TRBV6-6	NA	TRBJ2-2	NA	CASRDGLAYTGELFF	TGTGCCAGTCGAGACGGGCTAGCGTACACCGGGGAGCTGTTTTTT
TRBV6-5	NA	TRBJ2-7	TRBD1	CASSFQPGQGTYEQYF	TGTGCCAGCAGTTTCCAACCGGGACAGGGGACCTACGAGCAGTACTTC
TRBV27	NA	TRBJ1-1	NA	CASSPLRLANTEAFF	TGTGCCAGCAGCCCCCTTAGACTTGCGAACACTGAAGCTTTCTTT
TRBV5-8	once	TRBJ2-7	NA	CASSLGGGNEQYF	TGTGCCAGCAGCTTAGGGGGAGGGAACGAGCAGTACTTC
TRBV28	once	TRBJ2-3	TRBD1	CASRRTGGDTQYF	TGTGCCAGCAGAAGGACAGGGGGCGATACGCAGTATTTT
TRBV7-9	NA	TRBJ1-5	NA	CASSLDTVNQPQHF	TGTGCCAGCAGCTTAGATACAGTTAATCAGCCCCAGCATTTT
TRBV4-1	NA	TRBJ2-3	NA	CASSQGLAGLIRTDTQYF	TGCGCCAGCAGCCAAGGCCTTGCGGGGTTAATTCGCACAGATACGCAGTATTTT
TRBV29-1	NA	TRBJ2-3	TRBD2	CSSSGDTDTQYF	TGCAGCTCCAGCGGGGACACAGATACGCAGTATTTT
TRBV5-4	NA	TRBJ2-1	TRBD2	CASSLSVVAGQGEQFF	TGTGCCAGCAGCCTGTCTGTGGTAGCGGGACAAGGAGAGCAGTTCTTC
TRBV9	NA	TRBJ2-7	NA	CASSESGFGYEQYF	TGTGCCAGCAGCGAAAGCGGTTTTGGATACGAGCAGTACTTC
TRBV9	NA	TRBJ2-3	NA	CASSVEGGLPTDTQYF	TGTGCCAGCAGCGTAGAAGGAGGGCTGCCCACAGATACGCAGTATTTT
TRBV5-1	NA	TRBJ1-5	TRBD1	CASSQGTGDSNQPQHF	TGCGCCAGCAGCCAGGGGACAGGGGATAGCAATCAGCCCCAGCATTTT
TRBV5-4	few	TRBJ1-1	TRBD1	CASWGQPNTEAFF	TGTGCCAGCTGGGGACAGCCGAACACTGAAGCTTTCTTT
TRBV9	NA	TRBJ2-7	TRBD2	CASSVGGGSGYEQYF	TGTGCCAGCAGCGTAGGAGGCGGGAGCGGGTACGAGCAGTACTTC
TRBV9	NA	TRBJ2-3	TRBD1	CASSSRDRPTDTQYF	TGTGCCAGCAGCTCCCGGGACAGGCCCACAGATACGCAGTATTTT
TRBV5-8	NA	TRBJ2-1	NA	CASSYGGGAANEQFF	TGTGCCAGCAGCTATGGAGGGGGCGCCGCCAATGAGCAGTTCTTC
TRBV6-5	NA	TRBJ2-3	TRBD2	CASKLAGVTDTQYF	TGTGCCAGCAAACTAGCGGGAGTCACAGATACGCAGTATTTT
TRBV7-2	NA	TRBJ1-1	NA	CASSRTYAGTEAFF	TGTGCCAGCAGCCGGACCTACGCAGGGACTGAAGCTTTCTTT
TRBV7-9	NA	TRBJ2-3	NA	CASSTGLGEDTQYF	TGTGCCAGCAGCACGGGACTGGGAGAGGATACGCAGTATTTT
TRBV7-3	few	TRBJ2-1	NA	CASSSLASGEQFF	TGTGCCAGCAGCTCCCTAGCGTCAGGGGAGCAGTTCTTC
TRBV6-1	once	TRBJ2-7	NA	CASSEALWQGGNEQYF	TGTGCCAGCAGTGAAGCCCTCTGGCAGGGTGGCAACGAGCAGTACTTC
TRBV12-5	NA	TRBJ2-1	TRBD2	CASGNGLAGEVEQFF	TGTGCTAGTGGTAACGGACTAGCGGGAGAAGTTGAGCAGTTCTTC
TRBV6-6	NA	TRBJ1-1	NA	CASSYLGGTEAFF	TGTGCCAGCAGTTACCTGGGGGGGACTGAAGCTTTCTTT
TRBV4-1	few	TRBJ1-5	NA	CASSQVPQGLPQHF	TGCGCCAGCAGCCAAGTCCCCCAGGGGCTGCCCCAGCATTTT
TRBV30	NA	TRBJ1-5	TRBD1	CAWSIQGGFQPQHF	TGTGCCTGGAGTATTCAGGGGGGTTTTCAGCCCCAGCATTTT
TRBV7-9	NA	TRBJ2-6	TRBD2	CASSASGAGANVLTF	TGTGCCAGCAGCGCCAGCGGGGCTGGGGCCAACGTCCTGACTTTC
TRBV6-6	once	TRBJ2-7	NA	CVGVYGRPISYEQYF	TGTGTCGGAGTATATGGGAGGCCCATTTCCTACGAGCAGTACTTC
TRBV7-3	NA	TRBJ2-3	NA	CASSSQTGNTQYF	TGTGCCAGCAGCTCCCAGACTGGCAATACGCAGTATTTT
TRBV28	NA	TRBJ2-1	NA	CASSPSADEQFF	TGTGCCAGCAGTCCCTCGGCGGATGAGCAGTTCTTC